Shown below are 9 T cell receptor beta chains from a single sample sequenced in a study of OX40 agonist ivuxolimab in advanced cancers. Clones were read by immunoSEQ multiplex PCR, and TCRdb kept only the in-frame ones, dropping some. The repertoire includes over 50,000 clones, about 86% of them detected once, and about 13% sits in the top ten. Sequenced material: CD4+ or CD8+ T cells sorted from blood, taken in a trial of the OX40 agonist ivuxolimab. The receptors were sampled from an adult with an advanced solid tumor such as melanoma, head and neck, liver or kidney cancer.

This clone was counted a single time. This chain joins TRBV13 and TRBJ1-1; D is perhaps TRBD1 (5 bases). This CDR3 has 14 residues. CDR1 PRHDT and CDR2 FYEKMQ come from the germline V gene (reference sequence). The V end lost 1 base, the J end lost 0 bases, and 6 bases lay between the germline ends. CDR3 bases: TGTGCCAGCAGCTTAGCGGGGGTGAACACTGAAGCTTTCTTT. It yields the protein CASSLAGVNTEAFF.

The chain couples TRBV11-2 to TRBJ2-1; the D is unclear. The CDR3 consists of 11 residues. Trimming stripped 5 bases from V and 8 bases from J, with 7 bases between. CDR1 and CDR2 (germline): SGHAT, FQNNGV. The CDR3 protein is CASSPRYEQFF. The CDR3 DNA follows: TGTGCCAGCAGCCCCCGGTATGAGCAGTTCTTC.

The chain joins TRBV27 to TRBJ2-1; D is possibly TRBD1 (6 bases). The CDR3 runs to 14 residues. V lost 3 bases, J lost 10 bases, and 16 bases lay in between. Germline CDR1 is MNHEY and CDR2 is SMNVEV (reference sequence). The CDR3 here is CASSFRPDGQEQFF. The CDR3 DNA reads as TGTGCCAGCAGTTTCCGACCCGACGGACAGGAGCAGTTCTTC.

The CDR3 sequence: CASAQGYNEQFF. CDR3 nucleotides: TGTGCCAGCGCCCAGGGGTACAATGAGCAGTTCTTC. This rearrangement joins TRBV19 to TRBJ2-1, with D possibly TRBD1 on 6 matching bases. CDR1 LNHDA and CDR2 SQIVND come from the germline V gene (reference sequence). The CDR3 loop spans 12 amino acids. Trimming removed 9 bases at V and 4 bases at J, with 10 bases between.

The genes are TRBV7-8 and TRBJ1-1; no reliable D call. The CDR3 is 15 residues long. V dropped 1 base and J dropped 1 base, with 10 bases sitting between them. Germline V gene lookup returns CDR1 SGHVS and CDR2 FQNEAQ. CDR3 amino acids: CASSLEVHSNTEAFF. The CDR3 DNA follows: TGTGCCAGCAGCTTAGAGGTACACTCGAACACTGAAGCTTTCTTT.

CDR3 DNA sequence: TGTGCCAGCAGCCTTTTAACTGAGCAGTTCTTC. This gives the protein CASSLLTEQFF. V and J are TRBV5-6 and TRBJ2-1; D gene ambiguous. The length of the CDR3 is 11 residues. V lost 4 bases, J lost 9 bases, and 8 bases lay in between. Germline V gene data show CDR1 as SGHDT and CDR2 as YYEEEE.

The chain combines TRBV6-5 with TRBJ2-3; the D call may be TRBD1 or TRBD2 (5 bases each). V was shortened by 8 bases and J by 2 bases, with 17 bases between the two germline ends. This CDR3 has 15 residues. Per the germline V gene, CDR1 is MNHEY and CDR2 is SVGAGI. CDR3 nucleotides: TGTGCCAGCGCCACGGGGCGGCGGTACACAGATACGCAGTATTTT. Amino acid sequence: CASATGRRYTDTQYF.

The V and J genes are TRBV7-9 and TRBJ2-5; tentatively, D is TRBD1 or TRBD2 (6 bases each). Germline CDR1 reads SEHNR; CDR2 reads FQNEAQ (reference sequence). Trimming took off 3 bases at V and 3 bases at J, with 8 bases between the two ends. The CDR3 length is 13 residues. CDR3 sequence (DNA): TGTGCCAGCAGCTTGGGGGGCGAAGAGACCCAGTACTTC. This encodes CASSLGGEETQYF.

The chain recombines TRBV27 with TRBJ2-7; D may be TRBD1 (6 bases). Trimming shortened V by 4 bases and J by 3 bases, and 10 bases separated the two germline ends. CDR1 is MNHEY, CDR2 SMNVEV, per germline (reference sequence). The CDR3 extends over 13 amino acids. The CDR3 protein is CASSWDINYEQYF. CDR3 nucleotide sequence: TGTGCCAGCAGTTGGGACATCAACTACGAGCAGTACTTC.